This TCR beta chain was sequenced in a study of early stage breast cancer tumors. Background on the study: Samples were sequenced at roughly 10-fold average coverage.

Details on this clone: Its specificity is not known.

The repertoire was sequenced with immunoSEQ multiplex PCR; TCRdb's copy has only in-frame clones and lacks some. The profile shows about 15,000 clones, 65% to 85% of them singletons. Study conclusions and caveats: Compared with adjacent normal breast, tumors showed about 2.4-fold denser, more clonal T cells. In about 90% of the 16 patients, blood comparison separated tumor from normal breast.

Trimming pared 0 bases from V and 2 bases from J, leaving 8 bases between. This CDR3 is built from 14 residues. Per germline, CDR1 SQVTM and CDR2 ANQGSEA. This clonotype was obtained from a person in their thirties with breast cancer. Sequencing was carried out using normal breast tissue next to the tumor. This chain connects TRBV29-1 to TRBJ1-3; D may be TRBD1 (5 bases). This CDR3 is CSVEEAGAGNTIYF. DNA of the CDR3: TGCAGCGTTGAAGAAGCGGGGGCTGGAAACACCATATATTTT.